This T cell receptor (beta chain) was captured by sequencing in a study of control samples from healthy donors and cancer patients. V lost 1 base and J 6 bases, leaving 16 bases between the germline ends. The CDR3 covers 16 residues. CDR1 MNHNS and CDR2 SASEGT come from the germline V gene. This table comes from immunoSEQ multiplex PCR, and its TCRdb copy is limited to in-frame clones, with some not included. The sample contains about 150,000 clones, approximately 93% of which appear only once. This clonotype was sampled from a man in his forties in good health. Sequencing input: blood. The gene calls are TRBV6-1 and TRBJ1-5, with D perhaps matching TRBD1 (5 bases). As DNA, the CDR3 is TGTGCCAGCAGTGAAGGAGCCCCAGGGTTCGGTCAGCCCCAGCATTTT. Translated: CASSEGAPGFGQPQHF.